This T cell receptor (beta chain) was recorded in a study of T cells in localized non-small cell lung cancer. The CDR3 runs to 14 residues. V was clipped by 0 bases and J by 4 bases; unmatched bases: 2. Germline V CDR1 and CDR2: SGDLS, YYNGEE. Data came from immunoSEQ multiplex PCR; TCRdb stores just in-frame clones and leaves some out. The table has about 59,000 clones, approximately 90% seen once. Study-wide results and limits: The study linked higher blood T cell density to longer overall survival. Peak T cell clonality was found in uninvolved adjacent lung, exceeding tumor. Heterogeneity is still possible, as just one tumor region was sequenced. Median around 62 top-100 tumor clones were shared with paired adjacent lung.

To note about this clone: Its antigen is as yet unknown.

V is TRBV9 and J is TRBJ2-3; TRBD1 matches 7 bases. Sample: peripheral blood, taken before any cancer treatment. The TCR was taken from a man aged 40 to 70 with stage I squamous cell lung carcinoma. CDR3 region: CASSVGTGSDTQYF. The CDR3 nucleotides read TGTGCCAGCAGCGTAGGGACAGGCTCAGATACGCAGTATTTT.